This record covers a single TCR beta chain. Which antigen it targets is not known. No clone much larger than this one lies a single base away; base qualities are absent. These data originate in a study of technical replicates of blood from several donors (TCRdb year 2017). To prepare the library, the immunoSEQ multiplex PCR assay was applied. As stored in TCRdb, this immuneACCESS dataset retains in-frame rearrangements with V and J assigned. A fraction of the clones does not appear; measured against another copy, unresolved V genes explain less than half of the discrepancy, and the remainder lacks a known reason. This sample is represented by 65,000 to 85,000 clones; over 80% of them were singletons. Together, the top ten hold 0.27% of the sample. CDR1 and CDR2, per the germline V gene, are SGHDT and YYEEEE. V has 2 bases trimmed and J has 4 bases trimmed; junction bases matching no gene number 9. The CDR3 spans 16 residues, from the cysteine through the phenylalanine. The entry retains the CDR3 DNA only, 48 bases that are in frame from base 1.

Sequencing used T cells isolated from PBMCs. The rearrangement combines TRBV5-6 with TRBJ1-2, and 9 junction bases match TRBD1. This receptor was identified in a human donor in good health. The DNA is as follows: TGTGCCAGCAGCTTCATGGCCGGGACAGGGCCCTATGGCTACACCTTC. Its coded protein is CASSFMAGTGPYGYTF.